This T cell receptor (beta chain) is drawn from a study of blood T cells in healthy people across ages. This clonotype was detected only a few times. It was with a sample-barcoded 5' primer and a J-beta primer mix that a second PCR of roughly 7 to 12 cycles was run. TCRdb reprocessed the 5' RACE reads via MiXCR and lists one record per CDR3 protein. The data contain hundreds of thousands of distinct CDR3 sequences, 35% to 50% of them singletons. With 4 bases clipped from V and 2 bases from J, the junction kept 3 bases outside the gene matches. The CDR3 is made up of 14 amino acids. The specimen was blood. This chain joins TRBV12-3 or TRBV12-4 and TRBJ2-7; 9 positions agree with TRBD1. This TCR came from an elderly man in good health. CDR3 residues: CASSSTGGTYEQYF. The CDR3 DNA reads as TGTGCCAGCAGTTCTACAGGGGGCACCTACGAGCAGTACTTC.